A single sample is the source of the 8 T cell receptor beta chains below, sequenced in a study of cytomegalovirus exposure and HLA in healthy donors. The PCR had 60 Vbeta and 13 Jbeta primers. Sequencing used immunoSEQ multiplex PCR; TCRdb keeps in-frame clones, though not all of them. The sample has approximately 120,000 clones, about 74% seen once. The specimen sequenced was PBMCs. These receptors all come from a female donor in good health and CMV-seronegative.

This rearrangement joins TRBV7-2 to TRBJ2-1; 8 bases map to TRBD2. The J segment lost 7 bases and the V segment lost 5 bases, leaving 7 bases of the junction unmatched. Germline V CDR1 and CDR2: SGHTA, FQGNSA. The CDR3 totals 14 residues. In nucleotides, the CDR3 is TGTGCCAGCAGCCCCCGAGCGGGGGTTAATGAGCAGTTCTTC. Protein: CASSPRAGVNEQFF.

The chain employs TRBV30 and TRBJ1-1, with 7 bases fitting TRBD1. This CDR3 spans 16 amino acids. With V trimmed by 2 bases and J by 1 base, 10 bases remained unmatched. Looked up from germline, CDR1 is GTSNPN and CDR2 is SVGIG (reference sequence). This chain's CDR3 is CAWSTGVYGPNTEAFF. The CDR3 DNA reads as TGTGCCTGGAGTACAGGGGTGTATGGGCCGAACACTGAAGCTTTCTTT.

V and J are TRBV11-2 and TRBJ1-1; D not resolved. CDR3 length: 14 residues. Trimming took 5 bases from V and 0 from J, leaving 10 bases between them. Germline-derived CDR1 and CDR2 are SGHAT and FQNNGV. The CDR3 loop is CASSPWELNTEAFF. Written as DNA, the CDR3 is TGTGCCAGCAGCCCCTGGGAGCTGAACACTGAAGCTTTCTTT.

The gene calls are TRBV2 and TRBJ2-7, with a weak D call TRBD2 (5 bases). The V gene lost 3 bases and the J gene lost 3 bases, with 9 bases spanning the gap. The CDR3 totals 13 residues. CDR1 and CDR2 (germline): SNHLY, FYNNEI. CDR3: CASSERVGYEQYF. In nucleotides, the CDR3 is TGTGCCAGCAGTGAGCGGGTCGGCTACGAGCAGTACTTC. The entire variable domain, with the rest obtained from reference TRBV2 and TRBJ2-7, is as follows: EPEVTQTPSHQVTQMGQEVILRCVPISNHLYFYWYRQILGQKVEFLVSFYNNEISEKSEIFDDQFSVERPDGSNFTLKIRSTKLEDSAMYFCASSERVGYEQYFGPGTRLTVT.

CDR3 sequence (DNA): TGCGCCAGCAGCCAAGAGACAGGTATCAATTCACCCCTCCACTTT. Its protein product is CASSQETGINSPLHF. The rearrangement links TRBV4-3 to TRBJ1-6; D might be TRBD1 (6 bases). The CDR3 length is 15 residues. V shed 0 bases and J shed 7 bases, with 10 bases lying between them. Germline CDR1 and CDR2: LGHNA and YSLEER.

The chain employs TRBV9 and TRBJ1-5; 8 bases agree with TRBD1. This CDR3 is built from 15 residues. The V gene's germline CDR1 is SGDLS and CDR2 YYNGEE. Losses at the gene ends were 0 bases for V and 7 bases for J; bases not matched to a gene: 6. Written as DNA, the CDR3 is TGTGCCAGCAGCGTAGGACAGGGGTTTTCGCAGCCCCAGCATTTT. It is translated as CASSVGQGFSQPQHF.

The gene calls are TRBV10-1 and TRBJ1-2; 9 positions agree with TRBD1. This CDR3 spans 17 amino acids. Losses at the gene ends were 1 base for V and 4 bases for J; bases not matched to a gene: 10. The germline CDR1 and CDR2 sequences are WNHNN and SYGVQD (reference sequence). CDR3 DNA sequence: TGCGCCAGCAGTGAGTTACCGCCGGGACAGGGCGCCTATGGCTACACCTTC. Its translation is CASSELPPGQGAYGYTF.

The CDR3 DNA sequence: TGCGCCAGCAAAGATGGGACTAGCACAGATACGCAGTATTTT. Translation: CASKDGTSTDTQYF. The chain links TRBV5-1 to TRBJ2-3; D perhaps matches TRBD2 (6 bases). This CDR3 has 14 residues. V lost 6 bases and J 0 bases, leaving 11 bases between the germline ends. Germline CDR1 and CDR2: SGHRS and YFSETQ. Based on the CDR3 plus reference TRBV5-1 and TRBJ2-3, the full variable domain is KAGVTQTPRYLIKTRGQQVTLSCSPISGHRSVSWYQQTPGQGLQFLFEYFSETQRNKGNFPGRFSGRQFSNSRSEMNVSTLELGDSALYLCASKDGTSTDTQYFGPGTRLTVL.